Here is one T cell receptor beta chain with its context. Its cognate antigen is unknown. Germline V gene data show CDR1 as SGDLS and CDR2 as YYNGEE. Between the trimmed V and J ends, which lost 0 bases and 4 bases, there was a span of 10 bases. The CDR3 has 15 residues. This sample is drawn from a study of memory CD4+ T cells and cytomegalovirus serostatus. Study-wide findings and caveats: The CMV-associated TCR signature appears largely within the CD4+ memory repertoire.

Single viable CD3+CD4+CD8-CD45RO+ cells were sorted as the memory CD4+ T cells. Serum IgG to CMV pp150, pp28, p38 and p52 defined serostatus. Assay used: immunoSEQ multiplex PCR; TCRdb lists only in-frame clones, some missing. Seen here are roughly 50,000 clones, around 80% observed once, and the top ten hold 1.5% to 2%. The sequenced sample consisted of memory CD4+ T cells from blood. The V and J genes are TRBV9 and TRBJ2-2, with D uncertain. The clonotype originates from an adult in good health and CMV-seronegative. The CDR3 DNA is TGTGCCAGCAGCGTAGAAGTAGAGGTCACCGGGGAGCTGTTTTTT. Translation gives CASSVEVEVTGELFF.